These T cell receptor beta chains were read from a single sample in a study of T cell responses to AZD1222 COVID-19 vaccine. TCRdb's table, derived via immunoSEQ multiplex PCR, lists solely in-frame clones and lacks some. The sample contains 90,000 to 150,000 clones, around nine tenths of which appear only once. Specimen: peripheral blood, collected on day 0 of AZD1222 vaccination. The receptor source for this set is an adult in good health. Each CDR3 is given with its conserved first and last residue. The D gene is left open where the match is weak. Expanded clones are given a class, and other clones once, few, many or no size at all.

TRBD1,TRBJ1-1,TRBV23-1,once,TGCGCCAGCAGTCACCCACCGGGACAGGGATTAATGAACACTGAAGCTTTCTTT,CASSHPPGQGLMNTEAFF
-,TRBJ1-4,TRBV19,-,TGTGCCAGTTCCGGGTCAGTTATCACTAATGAAAAACTGTTTTTT,CASSGSVITNEKLFF
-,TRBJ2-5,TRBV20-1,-,TGCAGTGCTAGTTTTCCGGGTATCTCGGAGACCCAGTACTTC,CSASFPGISETQYF
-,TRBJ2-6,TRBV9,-,TGTGCCAGCAGCCAGGAGTTTTTCGCTGGGGCCAACGTCCTGACTTTC,CASSQEFFAGANVLTF
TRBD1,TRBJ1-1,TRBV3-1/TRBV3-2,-,TGTGCCAGCAGCCAATGGCGGACAGGGAGGAACACTGAAGCTTTCTTT,CASSQWRTGRNTEAFF
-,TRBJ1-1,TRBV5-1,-,TGCGCCAGCAGCCTGGACAAATACACTGAAGCTTTCTTT,CASSLDKYTEAFF
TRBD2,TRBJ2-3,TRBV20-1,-,TGCAGTGCTAGTCTGGGAGCGGGACCCACAGATACGCAGTATTTT,CSASLGAGPTDTQYF
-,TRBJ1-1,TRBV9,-,TGTGCCAGCAGCGTAGGGGGCGCATCGCCTGAAGCTTTCTTT,CASSVGGASPEAFF
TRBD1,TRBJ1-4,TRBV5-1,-,TGCGCCAGCAGCTTGGGGGGACAGTCAGGTGAAAAACTGTTTTTT,CASSLGGQSGEKLFF
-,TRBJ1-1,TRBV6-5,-,TGTGCCAGCAGCCGGGCCACGAACACTGAAGCTTTCTTT,CASSRATNTEAFF
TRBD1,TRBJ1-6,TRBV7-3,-,TGTGCCAGCAGCGAAAGACAGGGCCTACCCCTCCACTTT,CASSERQGLPLHF
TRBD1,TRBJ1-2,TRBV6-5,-,TGTGCCAGCAGTTACAACAGGGGGGGCGGCTATGGCTACACCTTC,CASSYNRGGGYGYTF
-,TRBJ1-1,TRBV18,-,TGTGCCAGCTCACCAGCGGCGAACACTGAAGCTTTCTTT,CASSPAANTEAFF
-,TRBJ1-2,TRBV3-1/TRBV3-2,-,TGTGCCAGCAGCCAAGAGGCCGCCATTACCAACCGATTTCACTATGGCTACACCTTC,CASSQEAAITNRFHYGYTF
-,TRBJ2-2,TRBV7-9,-,TGTGCCAGCAGCCCGCCGGGGCCCAGGGGCGGGGAGCTGTTTTTT,CASSPPGPRGGELFF
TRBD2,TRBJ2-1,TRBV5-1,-,TGCGCCAGCAGCCTGTACCTCTCGCTAGCGGGAAGGAATGAGCAGTTCTTC,CASSLYLSLAGRNEQFF
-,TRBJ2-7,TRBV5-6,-,TGTGCCAGCAGACACGTCAGAGGCGAGCAGTACTTC,CASRHVRGEQYF
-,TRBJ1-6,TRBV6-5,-,TGTGCCAGCAGTTCCCCCGGGCAGGGCCGAAATTCACCCCTCCACTTT,CASSSPGQGRNSPLHF
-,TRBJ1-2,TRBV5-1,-,TGCGCCAGCAGCCCAAACCGACAGGATTCGGGCTACACCTTC,CASSPNRQDSGYTF
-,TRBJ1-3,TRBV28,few,TGTGCCAGCAATGTTCCATGGGGCCCTGGAAACACCATATATTTT,CASNVPWGPGNTIYF
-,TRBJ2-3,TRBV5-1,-,TGCGCCAGCAGCTTGATAGGCCCTGGCACAGATACGCAGTATTTT,CASSLIGPGTDTQYF
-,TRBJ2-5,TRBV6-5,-,TGTGCCAGCAGTTACGGCCAGGGGAGAAAGGAGACCCAGTACTTC,CASSYGQGRKETQYF
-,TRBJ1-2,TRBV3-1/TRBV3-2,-,TGTGCCAGCAGCCAGCGTAACAGGATTCGTGGCTACACCTTC,CASSQRNRIRGYTF
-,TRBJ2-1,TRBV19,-,TGTGCCAGTAGTTTGTCCTACAATGAGCAGTTCTTC,CASSLSYNEQFF
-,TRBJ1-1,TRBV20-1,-,TGCAGTGCTAGTCCGGGGCCTGAAGCTTTCTTT,CSASPGPEAFF
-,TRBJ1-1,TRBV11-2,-,TGTGCCAGCAGCTTAGGAGTACGTACCAGAGAAACTGAAGCTTTCTTT,CASSLGVRTRETEAFF
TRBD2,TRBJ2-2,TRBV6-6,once,TGTGCCAGCAGCTTAGCGGGGGGCCCGATGTTCGGGGGCACCGGGGAGCTGTTTTTT,CASSLAGGPMFGGTGELFF
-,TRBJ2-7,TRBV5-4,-,TGTGCCAGCAGCGAAAAGTTCAGCCCCCGAGGGGCCGAGCAGTACTTC,CASSEKFSPRGAEQYF
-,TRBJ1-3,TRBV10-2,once,TGCGCCAGCAGTCCTCAGCCATCTGGAAACACCATATATTTT,CASSPQPSGNTIYF
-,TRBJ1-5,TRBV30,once,TGTGCCTGGAGTGTAGGATGGGACACGAATCAGCCCCAGCATTTT,CAWSVGWDTNQPQHF
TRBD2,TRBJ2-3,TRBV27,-,TGTGCCAGCAGTTCTGGACTAGCGGCAGATACGCAGTATTTT,CASSSGLAADTQYF
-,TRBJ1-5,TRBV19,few,TGTGCCAGTAGTATAGATAGGGACTTTTTTAGCAATCAGCCCCAGCATTTT,CASSIDRDFFSNQPQHF